This is a list of T cell receptor beta chains from one sample in a study of shared clonotypes between healthy human individuals. TCRdb's copy holds only in-frame clones and misses some; the assay was immunoSEQ multiplex PCR. Of nearly 750,000 clones listed, around 77% are singletons. The specimen sequenced was memory CD4+ T cells sorted from blood. The receptors were sampled from a woman in her 30s in good health. The conserved cysteine and the conserved F or W are not part of the CDR3 here. Each record gives: V gene, CDR3 length, CDR3 protein.

TRBV30,12,ACEWSTGTDTQY
TRBV18,12,ASSPIGQTGELF
TRBV18,12,ASSRYTGNTEAF
TRBV28,15,ASSFWRATSNTGELF
TRBV18,10,ASSPFRDGYT
TRBV27,14,ASSPGTGNSMYSYT
TRBV7-9,12,ASSPGQGADEQY
TRBV5-1,14,ASSPPTSASSYEQY
TRBV23-1,10,ASSQSRDEQY
TRBV6-4,17,ASSDTMTPRGGNTGELF
TRBV28,13,ASSLMGLAEWGLH
TRBV21-1,14,ASRPGRRENTGELF
TRBV7-8,14,ASSLVAGTNTGELF
TRBV7-9,12,ASSFAGGVGELF
TRBV7-9,16,ASSLYPPDRRAGYGYT
TRBV11-1,14,ASSPSRGLGTGELF
TRBV21-1,19,ASSKATLTPWTRSGANVLT
TRBV6-6,11,ASSYSTGYEQY
TRBV25-1,9,ASSRGYEQY
TRBV28,13,ASSLLGPANTEAF
TRBV15,13,ATSRESAGLEKLF
TRBV11-2,16,ASSLVDSWLRSYNEQF
TRBV28,12,ASSFGTSWDEQF
TRBV5-1,11,ASSLDGYTEAF
TRBV5-1,13,ASSLGDRDGNEQF
TRBV6-4,14,ASSPTPGTAAYGYT
TRBV4-1,15,ASSQAWGLAGEETQY
TRBV28,17,ASSLCGSKPRDTFKKLF
TRBV7-9,11,ASSLQTGSGYT
TRBV6-1,11,ASSEIRDTEAF
TRBV7-2,13,ASSFRGRQSYEQY
TRBV6-5,14,ASSYQRPGQKNIQY
TRBV19,10,ASSIRSGEQF
TRBV19,15,ASRSLGDGYSNQPQH
TRBV28,12,ASSLLTGDQPQH
TRBV6-1,12,ASITSGSYNEQF
TRBV4-2,13,ASSQEASSYNEQF
TRBV27,10,ASSSQGYEQY
TRBV30,11,ASSPNSRYEQY
TRBV6-1,13,ASSAGAAEYYGYT
TRBV18,12,ASSPGTSSETQY
TRBV18,17,ASSPTTGEVASGANVLT
TRBV7-8,13,ASSSEQGSDTEAF
TRBV6-5,12,ASRLTGAQETQY
TRBV6-7,17,ASWPSCVRTSGRYNEQF
TRBV15,12,ATSRAGVAYEQY
TRBV2,11,ASARTANNEQF
TRBV7-2,11,ASSFLYQETQY
TRBV6-5,13,ASSTGTGKNQPQH
TRBV19,16,ASSTQGLAGGRVNEQF
TRBV5-4,10,ASRQGNTEAF
TRBV28,10,ASSLFGDTQY
TRBV5-5,14,ASSQTSDRGVYGYT
TRBV15,15,ATRSPAGLLAKNIQY
TRBV5-1,13,ASSGASGSYNEQF
TRBV18,12,ASSQDSRWAEAF
TRBV27,15,ASSSTDPGLADYEQY